This T cell receptor (beta chain) was profiled in a study of long-term antiretroviral therapy in people with HIV. Notes on the study in general: Controls exceeded HIV repertoires in CDR3 length range.

To note about this clone: Antigen specificity is unknown.

Assay version v3.0 of immunoSEQ was used, and it was run at survey level. Produced via immunoSEQ multiplex PCR; TCRdb's table is partial and in-frame only. The data show thousands of clones, with 85% to 90% seen just once and 5% to 6.5% held by the top ten. PBMC samples from each donor numbered at least one pre-ART and at least two post-ART. The CDR3 is 16 amino acids. Germline CDR1 is LGHNT and CDR2 is FRNRAP. The junction had 11 bases not matched to a gene; V was cut back by 6 bases and J by 4 bases. Material: unsorted PBMCs, obtained 1.3 years after starting antiretroviral therapy. This TCR derives from a woman aged 50 to 60 with HIV. The chain combines TRBV12-5 with TRBJ1-5; 8 bases line up with TRBD1. CDR3 sequence reads: CASGGGQVTVNQPQHF. The CDR3 nucleotides are TGTGCTAGTGGGGGGGGACAGGTGACCGTAAATCAGCCCCAGCATTTT.